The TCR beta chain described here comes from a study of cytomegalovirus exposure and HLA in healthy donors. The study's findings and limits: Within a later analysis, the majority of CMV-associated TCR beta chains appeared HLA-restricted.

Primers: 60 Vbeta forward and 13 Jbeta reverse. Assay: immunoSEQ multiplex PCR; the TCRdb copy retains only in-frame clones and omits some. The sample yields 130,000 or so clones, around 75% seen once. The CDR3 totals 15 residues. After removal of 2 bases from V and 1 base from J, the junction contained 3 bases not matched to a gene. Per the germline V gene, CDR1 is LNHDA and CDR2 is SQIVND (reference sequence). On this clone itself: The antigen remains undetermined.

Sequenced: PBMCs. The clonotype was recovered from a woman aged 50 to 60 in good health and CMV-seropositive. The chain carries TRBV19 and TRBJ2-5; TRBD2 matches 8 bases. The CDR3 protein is CASSIMAGGQETQYF. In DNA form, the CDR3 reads TGTGCCAGTAGTATAATGGCGGGGGGCCAAGAGACCCAGTACTTC.